A selection of T cell receptor beta chains follows, all from one sample in a study of blood T cell repertoires in COVID-19. Measured with immunoSEQ multiplex PCR; TCRdb has only the in-frame clones, and not every one. The sample yields 140,000 or so clones, under 90% seen once. The sequenced sample consisted of PBMCs or T cells enriched from blood (not recorded which). These receptors were taken from a woman aged 18-29 years who had been exposed to COVID-19. The CDR3 runs from the conserved cysteine through the conserved F or W. Fields, in order: V gene, J gene, D gene, clone size, CDR3 DNA, CDR3 protein. D genes are given only for firm matches. Part of the rows lack a size; the others show once, few, many or a class for expanded clones.

v_call: TRBV6-5; j_call: TRBJ2-7; d_call: TRBD1; clone_size: once; cdr3_nt: TGTGCCTGCGCCCGGGACAGCCTCTACGAGCAGTACTTC; cdr3_aa: CACARDSLYEQYF
v_call: TRBV19; j_call: TRBJ2-5; d_call: TRBD1; clone_size: NA; cdr3_nt: TGTGCCAGTAGTATGCTGGACAGGGATTCTGAGACCCAGTACTTC; cdr3_aa: CASSMLDRDSETQYF
v_call: TRBV6-5; j_call: TRBJ2-7; d_call: TRBD1; clone_size: NA; cdr3_nt: TGTGCCAGCAGTTACTCGGTGGCAGGGGGAACCTACGAGCAGTACTTC; cdr3_aa: CASSYSVAGGTYEQYF
v_call: TRBV6-2/TRBV6-3; j_call: TRBJ1-2; d_call: NA; clone_size: NA; cdr3_nt: TGTGCCAGCAGTGATTCAGCGGGGGCTGGCTACACCTTC; cdr3_aa: CASSDSAGAGYTF
v_call: TRBV3-1/TRBV3-2; j_call: TRBJ1-5; d_call: NA; clone_size: NA; cdr3_nt: TGTGCCAGCAGCCAAGGGGGGGTGCATCAGCCCCAGCATTTT; cdr3_aa: CASSQGGVHQPQHF
v_call: TRBV27; j_call: TRBJ2-7; d_call: TRBD2; clone_size: once; cdr3_nt: TGTGCCAGCAGTTTATATCCTAGCGGGAGGCCCTACGAGCAGTACTTC; cdr3_aa: CASSLYPSGRPYEQYF
v_call: TRBV7-9; j_call: TRBJ2-7; d_call: TRBD2; clone_size: few; cdr3_nt: TGTGCCAGCAGCTTAGCGTCTAGCGGGAGTTTGTACGAGCAGTACTTC; cdr3_aa: CASSLASSGSLYEQYF
v_call: TRBV19; j_call: TRBJ1-5; d_call: NA; clone_size: NA; cdr3_nt: TGTGCCAGTAATACGAGGGGCAATCAGCCCCAGCATTTT; cdr3_aa: CASNTRGNQPQHF
v_call: TRBV19; j_call: TRBJ1-2; d_call: TRBD1; clone_size: few; cdr3_nt: TGTGCCAGTAGTAAAGGGACAGGGGTCTCCTTAAACGATGGCTACACCTTC; cdr3_aa: CASSKGTGVSLNDGYTF
v_call: TRBV4-1; j_call: TRBJ2-5; d_call: NA; clone_size: NA; cdr3_nt: TGCGCCAGCAGCCAGCCGGGATCCCACCAAGAGACCCAGTACTTC; cdr3_aa: CASSQPGSHQETQYF
v_call: TRBV10-3; j_call: TRBJ1-5; d_call: NA; clone_size: NA; cdr3_nt: TGTGCCATCAGGTCCAGGGAAGGCAATCAGCCCCAGCATTTT; cdr3_aa: CAIRSREGNQPQHF
v_call: TRBV3-1/TRBV3-2; j_call: TRBJ2-2; d_call: TRBD2; clone_size: NA; cdr3_nt: TGTGCCAGCAGCTCAGACCGGGACTACTCGGGGGAGCTGTTTTTT; cdr3_aa: CASSSDRDYSGELFF
v_call: TRBV12-3/TRBV12-4; j_call: TRBJ1-5; d_call: NA; clone_size: NA; cdr3_nt: TGTGCCAGCAGTTCCCAGGGAAATCAGCCCCAGCATTTT; cdr3_aa: CASSSQGNQPQHF
v_call: TRBV19; j_call: TRBJ2-7; d_call: TRBD2; clone_size: NA; cdr3_nt: TGTGCCAGTAGGACCGGGACTAGCTACGAGCAGTACTTC; cdr3_aa: CASRTGTSYEQYF
v_call: TRBV27; j_call: TRBJ1-1; d_call: TRBD1; clone_size: NA; cdr3_nt: TGTGCCAGCACCCGTGGGACAGGGCTAAGAATGGCTTTCTTT; cdr3_aa: CASTRGTGLRMAFF
v_call: TRBV12-3/TRBV12-4; j_call: TRBJ1-1; d_call: NA; clone_size: NA; cdr3_nt: TGTGCCAGCAGAACGGACAGAAACACTGAAGCTTTCTTT; cdr3_aa: CASRTDRNTEAFF
v_call: TRBV29-1; j_call: TRBJ1-6; d_call: TRBD1; clone_size: once; cdr3_nt: TGCAGCGTCCGACAGGGGGATTCACCCCTCCACTTT; cdr3_aa: CSVRQGDSPLHF
v_call: TRBV5-4; j_call: TRBJ2-3; d_call: TRBD2; clone_size: NA; cdr3_nt: TGTGCCAGCAGCCGGGGGACTAGCGGGAGTACAGATACGCAGTATTTT; cdr3_aa: CASSRGTSGSTDTQYF
v_call: TRBV3-1/TRBV3-2; j_call: TRBJ2-1; d_call: TRBD2; clone_size: few; cdr3_nt: TGTGCCAGCAGCCCCGGACTAGCGGCTTACAATGAGCAGTTCTTC; cdr3_aa: CASSPGLAAYNEQFF
v_call: TRBV4-1; j_call: TRBJ2-7; d_call: TRBD1; clone_size: NA; cdr3_nt: TGCGCCAGCAGCCTCGCCGGGACAGGAAGCTACGAGCAGTACTTC; cdr3_aa: CASSLAGTGSYEQYF
v_call: TRBV10-2; j_call: TRBJ2-6; d_call: NA; clone_size: NA; cdr3_nt: TGCGCCAGCGCTCCCCGGGGCTCTGGGGCCAACGTCCTGACTTTC; cdr3_aa: CASAPRGSGANVLTF
v_call: TRBV27; j_call: TRBJ2-7; d_call: TRBD1; clone_size: NA; cdr3_nt: TGTGCCAGCAGTTCCCCGACAGGGAGCTCCTACGAGCAGTACTTC; cdr3_aa: CASSSPTGSSYEQYF
v_call: TRBV28; j_call: TRBJ2-3; d_call: TRBD2; clone_size: NA; cdr3_nt: TGTGCCAGCAGTTTAATAATGGGCCGACAGGGAAGGAGCGGGGGGGCTCCAGATACGCAGTATTTT; cdr3_aa: CASSLIMGRQGRSGGAPDTQYF
v_call: TRBV5-4; j_call: TRBJ2-7; d_call: TRBD2; clone_size: NA; cdr3_nt: TGTGCCAGCAGCTCGGGGGGGACTAGCGGGGTCTCCTACGAGCAGTACTTC; cdr3_aa: CASSSGGTSGVSYEQYF
v_call: TRBV7-3; j_call: TRBJ2-3; d_call: TRBD2; clone_size: NA; cdr3_nt: TGTGCCAGCAGCCTTGGACTAGCGGGAGGGCCGGGGGTGGCAGATACGCAGTATTTT; cdr3_aa: CASSLGLAGGPGVADTQYF
v_call: TRBV2; j_call: TRBJ1-1; d_call: NA; clone_size: NA; cdr3_nt: TGTGCCAGCAGACCACCAGGCGGGGTGGCTTTCTTT; cdr3_aa: CASRPPGGVAFF
v_call: TRBV10-3; j_call: TRBJ1-5; d_call: NA; clone_size: NA; cdr3_nt: TGTGCCATCAGTGAGAGGACAGATAATCAGCCCCAGCATTTT; cdr3_aa: CAISERTDNQPQHF
v_call: TRBV29-1; j_call: TRBJ2-3; d_call: NA; clone_size: NA; cdr3_nt: TGCAGCGCTACACGGAAGACTGTGGATACGCAGTATTTT; cdr3_aa: CSATRKTVDTQYF
v_call: TRBV5-6; j_call: TRBJ2-1; d_call: NA; clone_size: NA; cdr3_nt: TGTGCCAGCAGCTTGACAGAATACAATGAGCAGTTCTTC; cdr3_aa: CASSLTEYNEQFF
v_call: TRBV14; j_call: TRBJ1-4; d_call: NA; clone_size: NA; cdr3_nt: TGTGCCAGCAGCCAAGGGATGTGGAACAGAGCTAATGAAAAACTGTTTTTT; cdr3_aa: CASSQGMWNRANEKLFF
v_call: TRBV6-5; j_call: TRBJ2-7; d_call: NA; clone_size: NA; cdr3_nt: TGTGCCAGCAGTTACGGGGGACAACCTTCGGGCGAGCAGTACTTC; cdr3_aa: CASSYGGQPSGEQYF
v_call: TRBV19; j_call: TRBJ2-7; d_call: TRBD2; clone_size: NA; cdr3_nt: TGTGCCAGTAGTTCCCGACTAGCGGGAGTGTCTTACGAGCAGTACTTC; cdr3_aa: CASSSRLAGVSYEQYF
v_call: TRBV4-1; j_call: TRBJ2-2; d_call: TRBD1; clone_size: NA; cdr3_nt: TGCGCCAGCAGCCAAGTCTGGAGGGACAGGGGACGAACCGGGGAGCTGTTTTTT; cdr3_aa: CASSQVWRDRGRTGELFF
v_call: TRBV4-3; j_call: TRBJ1-6; d_call: NA; clone_size: NA; cdr3_nt: TGCGCCAGCAGCCAGTTACCGGCCTATAATTCACCCCTCCACTTT; cdr3_aa: CASSQLPAYNSPLHF
v_call: TRBV10-1; j_call: TRBJ2-1; d_call: NA; clone_size: NA; cdr3_nt: TGCGCCAGCAGTGAGATAGGAGACAATGAGCAGTTCTTC; cdr3_aa: CASSEIGDNEQFF
v_call: TRBV3-1/TRBV3-2; j_call: TRBJ1-2; d_call: TRBD1; clone_size: NA; cdr3_nt: TGTGCCAGCAGCCAAGATTTGGGACAGGGTGGCTACACCTTC; cdr3_aa: CASSQDLGQGGYTF
v_call: TRBV9; j_call: TRBJ1-4; d_call: NA; clone_size: NA; cdr3_nt: TGTGCCAGCAGCCCCGGGACACTTACAAATGAAAAACTGTTTTTT; cdr3_aa: CASSPGTLTNEKLFF
v_call: TRBV5-4; j_call: TRBJ2-5; d_call: TRBD2; clone_size: NA; cdr3_nt: TGTGCCAGCAGCCGGGCGGGGGGAGCACAGGAGACCCAGTACTTC; cdr3_aa: CASSRAGGAQETQYF
v_call: TRBV14; j_call: TRBJ1-4; d_call: NA; clone_size: NA; cdr3_nt: TGTGCCAGCAGCGCCCGAGGGGGGGTTGAAAAACTGTTTTTT; cdr3_aa: CASSARGGVEKLFF
v_call: TRBV18; j_call: TRBJ2-1; d_call: TRBD1; clone_size: NA; cdr3_nt: TGTGCCAGCTCAATTTTGACAGGGGACACTCGGGAGCAGTTCTTC; cdr3_aa: CASSILTGDTREQFF
v_call: TRBV4-3; j_call: TRBJ2-1; d_call: TRBD2; clone_size: NA; cdr3_nt: TGCGCCAGCAGCCAAGCGCTGACTAGCGGAAACTACAATGAGCAGTTCTTC; cdr3_aa: CASSQALTSGNYNEQFF
v_call: TRBV3-1/TRBV3-2; j_call: TRBJ1-5; d_call: NA; clone_size: NA; cdr3_nt: TGTGCCAGCAGCCCGGGACACAATCAGCCCCAGCATTTT; cdr3_aa: CASSPGHNQPQHF
v_call: TRBV12-3/TRBV12-4; j_call: TRBJ2-1; d_call: NA; clone_size: NA; cdr3_nt: TGTGCCAGCAACAATCCTTGGAATGAGCAGTTCTTC; cdr3_aa: CASNNPWNEQFF
v_call: TRBV18; j_call: TRBJ1-1; d_call: NA; clone_size: NA; cdr3_nt: TGTGCCAGCTCACCAGGGCAGGGCTCGAACACTGAAGCTTTCTTT; cdr3_aa: CASSPGQGSNTEAFF
v_call: TRBV19; j_call: TRBJ2-7; d_call: TRBD1; clone_size: NA; cdr3_nt: TGTGCCAGTGCCGGGACAGGGGCAAACGAGCAGTACTTC; cdr3_aa: CASAGTGANEQYF